The 20 T cell receptor beta chains presented below share a single source sample, sequenced in a study of T cell responses to AZD1222 COVID-19 vaccine. Produced via immunoSEQ multiplex PCR; TCRdb's table is partial and in-frame only. The sample records 55,000 to 80,000 clones, roughly three quarters being singletons. The sequencing used peripheral blood, collected on day 0 of AZD1222 vaccination. All receptors come from an adult in good health.

The rearrangement links TRBV28 to TRBJ2-3, with TRBD2 matching over 7 bases. The ends lost 7 bases at V and 3 bases at J; junction bases unmatched: 4. Germline V CDR1 and CDR2: MDHEN, SYDVKM. The CDR3 sequence is 13 residues long. CDR3 sequence reads: CASNRGGTDTQYF. CDR3 sequence (DNA): TGTGCCAGCAACCGGGGAGGGACAGATACGCAGTATTTT.

In its sample, this clone was seen a few times. The V gene is TRBV14, the J gene TRBJ1-6; D is possibly TRBD1 (6 bases). This CDR3 comprises 16 residues. In germline, CDR1 is SGHDN, CDR2 FVKESK. V was shortened by 1 base and J by 1 base, with 8 bases between the two germline ends. The CDR3 bases are TGTGCCAGCAGCCAAGGGCAGGGGTCCTATAATTCACCCCTCCACTTT. Translation gives CASSQGQGSYNSPLHF.

J is TRBJ1-1 and V is TRBV6-5, with D possibly TRBD1 on 6 matching bases. CDR3 length: 15 residues. Trimming cost V 7 bases and J 0 bases, with 15 bases left between them. The germline CDR1 and CDR2 sequences are MNHEY and SVGAGI. As DNA, the CDR3 is TGTGCCAGCACCCTGGGCAGGGGTGTGAACACTGAAGCTTTCTTT. Residues: CASTLGRGVNTEAFF.

The V and J genes are TRBV2 and TRBJ1-5; 8 bases are a match to TRBD1. From germline, CDR1 is SNHLY and CDR2 FYNNEI. V trimming: 6 bases; J trimming: 0 bases; junction bases outside the gene matches: 4. The length of the CDR3 is 15 residues. CDR3 in amino acids: CASRRTGTSNQPQHF. The CDR3 bases are TGTGCCAGCAGAAGGACAGGGACTAGCAATCAGCCCCAGCATTTT.

This sequence joins TRBV6-6 and TRBJ1-5; a weak D match, TRBD1 (5 bases). The V and J ends lost 2 bases and 0 bases respectively, with 11 bases between them. This CDR3 has 16 residues. CDR1 MNHNY and CDR2 SVGAGI come from the germline V gene (reference sequence). This CDR3 is CASSYPTGPSNQPQHF. In DNA, the CDR3 is TGTGCCAGCAGTTACCCTACAGGTCCTAGCAATCAGCCCCAGCATTTT.

This clone was seen a few times. The V gene is TRBV2, the J gene TRBJ2-7; the D gene is possibly TRBD1 (6 bases). Germline V gene data show CDR1 as SNHLY and CDR2 as FYNNEI. The CDR3 is 14 amino acids. V was trimmed by 3 bases and J by 6 bases, leaving 15 bases between them. The CDR3 here is CASSEGQTSLEQYF. CDR3 nucleotide sequence: TGTGCCAGCAGTGAGGGACAAACTTCGCTCGAGCAGTACTTC.

The chain carries TRBV5-8 and TRBJ1-2; D is undetermined. The CDR3 consists of 11 residues. Germline loops: CDR1 SGHTS, CDR2 YDEGEE. V was trimmed by 6 bases and J by 7 bases, leaving 10 bases between them. The CDR3 DNA follows: TGTGCCAGCACCTTATACGGTGGCTACACCTTC. Protein sequence: CASTLYGGYTF.

A few counts support this clone. V usage is TRBV2 and J usage is TRBJ2-5; possible D gene TRBD1, 6 bases. V gave up 4 bases and J gave up 5 bases, with 11 bases separating them. The CDR3 consists of 13 residues. Germline V lookup: CDR1 SNHLY, CDR2 FYNNEI. This chain's CDR3 is CASSANQGETQYF. The DNA for the CDR3 is TGTGCCAGCAGTGCCAATCAGGGGGAGACCCAGTACTTC.

CDR3 residues: CASSEYSGNGYTF. The CDR3 DNA reads TGTGCCAGCAGTGAATATTCAGGGAACGGCTACACCTTC. The chain has TRBV25-1 and TRBJ1-2; maybe TRBD1 (5 bases). Trimming stripped 0 bases from V and 8 bases from J, with 10 bases between. The CDR3 length is 13 residues. Germline V gene lookup returns CDR1 MGHDK and CDR2 SYGVNS.

This chain uses TRBV6-5 with TRBJ2-1; possible D gene TRBD2, 6 bases. The V gene lost 8 bases and the J gene lost 3 bases, with 14 bases spanning the gap. This CDR3 is built from 14 residues. In germline, CDR1 is MNHEY, CDR2 SVGAGI. The CDR3 loop reads CASGQRGFYNEQFF. CDR3 bases: TGTGCCAGCGGACAACGGGGGTTCTACAATGAGCAGTTCTTC.

The V call is TRBV2, the J call TRBJ1-4, with TRBD1 matching 8 bases. Germline V gene data show CDR1 as SNHLY and CDR2 as FYNNEI. The CDR3 covers 15 residues. DNA for the CDR3: TGTGCTTCGGGGACAGGTGTTTCAACTAATGAAAAACTGTTTTTT. As protein: CASGTGVSTNEKLFF.

The V and J genes are TRBV5-1 and TRBJ2-2; TRBD1 agrees at 8 bases. The CDR3 totals 14 residues. CDR1 SGHRS and CDR2 YFSETQ come from the germline V gene. The V segment lost 4 bases and the J segment 6 bases; nucleotides outside the gene matches: 5. CDR3 amino acids: CASSADRESGELFF. CDR3 in DNA: TGCGCCAGCAGCGCGGACAGGGAGTCCGGGGAGCTGTTTTTT.

The chain employs TRBV7-2 and TRBJ1-5; weak D call: TRBD1 (5 bases). Per germline, CDR1 SGHTA and CDR2 FQGNSA. This CDR3 has 18 residues. The germline V and J ends were trimmed by 8 bases and 1 base, with 24 bases remaining between them. The CDR3 here is CASPQGYSGQGSNQPQHF. The CDR3 DNA reads TGTGCCAGCCCCCAGGGCTACTCGGGGCAGGGAAGCAATCAGCCCCAGCATTTT.

The chain uses TRBV3-1 (or the pseudogene TRBV3-2) and TRBJ2-7; maybe TRBD1 (6 bases). This CDR3 has 13 residues. V lost 1 base and J 5 bases, leaving 9 bases between the germline ends. Germline CDR1 and CDR2: LGHDT and YNNKEL (reference sequence). The CDR3 protein is CASSQVDSDEQYF. The CDR3 nucleotides read TGTGCCAGCAGCCAAGTGGACAGCGACGAGCAGTACTTC.

This sequence joins TRBV6-5 and TRBJ1-1, with a possible D match to TRBD1 (6 bases). Trimming shortened V by 4 bases and J by 5 bases, and 14 bases separated the two germline ends. The length of the CDR3 is 14 residues. Germline assignment: CDR1 MNHEY and CDR2 SVGAGI. DNA for the CDR3: TGTGCCAGCAGTTCCCCCAGGGGAGGAACTGAAGCTTTCTTT. Translation gives CASSSPRGGTEAFF.

The chain links TRBV5-6 to TRBJ1-1; D is unclear. Trimming shortened V by 1 base and J by 2 bases, and 15 bases separated the two germline ends. From germline, CDR1 is SGHDT and CDR2 YYEEEE. This CDR3 comprises 16 residues. The DNA for the CDR3 is TGTGCCAGCAGCTTGCTCTGGGGTAGGGTTAACACTGAAGCTTTCTTT. Residues: CASSLLWGRVNTEAFF.

The CDR3 region is CAISEGTARAPYEQYF. CDR3 DNA: TGTGCCATCAGTGAGGGGACAGCCCGTGCCCCCTACGAGCAGTACTTC. The rearrangement uses TRBV10-3 and TRBJ2-7; TRBD1 matches at 7 bases. V was pared by 2 bases and J by 2 bases, with 9 bases of the junction left unmatched. Germline CDR1 reads ENHRY; CDR2 reads SYGVKD. The length of the CDR3 is 16 residues.

CDR3 residues: CASSPQRGITDTQYF. The CDR3 DNA sequence: TGTGCCAGCAGCCCGCAGCGGGGCATCACAGATACGCAGTATTTT. The J gene is TRBJ2-3, the V gene TRBV5-4, with 7 bases fitting TRBD2. Germline V gene lookup returns CDR1 SGHNT and CDR2 YYREEE (reference sequence). V was pared by 4 bases and J by 2 bases, with 7 bases of the junction left unmatched. The CDR3 consists of 15 residues.

This clone was seen a handful of times. J is TRBJ1-3 and V is TRBV19, with D hard to call. V was clipped by 3 bases and J by 2 bases, with 17 bases between them. The CDR3 spans 17 residues. Germline CDR1 and CDR2: LNHDA and SQIVND (reference sequence). DNA for the CDR3: TGTGCCAGTAGTATGGCGGGCAGGTCACGGCCTGGAAACACCATATATTTT. Translating gives CASSMAGRSRPGNTIYF.

This chain connects TRBV21-1 to TRBJ1-2; the D call in the table, TRBD1, was not verified against the DNA. TRBV21-1 has pseudogene status. The length of the CDR3 is 15 residues. The CDR3 DNA follows: TGTGCCAGCAGCTTTCGGACAGGGGGCTTGGGAGGCTACACCTTC. Its translation: CASSFRTGGLGGYTF.